Below are 12 T cell receptor beta chains sequenced from a single sample in a study of T cells in localized non-small cell lung cancer. Libraries were prepared by immunoSEQ multiplex PCR; TCRdb keeps only in-frame clonotypes and omits some of them. The data hold over a thousand clones, with roughly a fifth observed a single time. The source material was normal lung tissue next to the tumor, sampled before any cancer treatment. These receptors all stem from a female donor over 55 with stage I lung adenocarcinoma.

This clone is categorized as medium-sized (0.01 to 0.1%). The V gene is TRBV11-3, the J gene TRBJ2-3; 11 bases match TRBD2. Trimming at V came to 1 base and at J to 2 bases, leaving 8 bases not matched to a gene. CDR3 length: 18 residues. Germline CDR1 is SGHNT and CDR2 is YENEEA. The CDR3 loop is CASSLGGLAASNTDTQYF. DNA for the CDR3: TGTGCCAGCAGCTTAGGGGGACTAGCGGCAAGCAACACAGATACGCAGTATTTT.

This clone is termed medium-sized. In DNA form, the CDR3 reads TGTGCCAGCAGTGAAGGCGGGAGTAGCCCCTACAATGAGCAGTTCTTC. It yields the protein CASSEGGSSPYNEQFF. V gene TRBV6-1 combines with J gene TRBJ2-1, with 7 bases lining up with TRBD2. This CDR3 contains 16 residues. Germline CDR1 MNHNS, CDR2 SASEGT. J was trimmed by 2 bases and V by 1 base; bases with no gene match: 5.

In this sample, this clone turned up a few times. The chain has TRBV6-8 and TRBJ1-1; D unclear. Trimming shortened V by 11 bases and J by 1 base, and 23 bases separated the two germline ends. CDR1 MNHGY and CDR2 SAAAGT come from the germline V gene. The CDR3 is made up of 16 amino acids. CDR3 nucleotides: TGTGCCCTCCGGCAGTCCGTAGGCCGGGAGAACACTGAAGCTTTCTTT. Translating gives CALRQSVGRENTEAFF.

The CDR3 sequence: CASRRSGLQYEQYF. In DNA form, the CDR3 reads TGTGCCAGCAGGAGGTCCGGGCTCCAATACGAGCAGTACTTC. The J gene is TRBJ2-7, the V gene TRBV9, with D unresolved. V was clipped by 5 bases and J by 4 bases, with 16 bases between them. The CDR3 totals 14 residues. Per the germline V gene, CDR1 is SGDLS and CDR2 is YYNGEE.

This clone showed up just a few times. This chain uses TRBV9 with TRBJ2-3; TRBD2 aligns across 8 bases. Unmatched junction bases numbered 7, after V lost 3 bases and J lost 1 base. CDR3 length: 16 residues. In germline, CDR1 is SGDLS, CDR2 YYNGEE. The CDR3 coding sequence is TGTGCCAGCAGCGCGTCAATACTAGCGGGCACAGATACGCAGTATTTT. This sequence encodes CASSASILAGTDTQYF. Using reference TRBV9 and TRBJ2-3 for the parts outside the CDR3, the full variable domain is DSGVTQTPKHLITATGQRVTLRCSPRSGDLSVYWYQQSLDQGLQFLIQYYNGEERAKGNILERFSAQQFPDLHSELNLSSLELGDSALYFCASSASILAGTDTQYFGPGTRLTVL.

Sample share makes this clone medium-sized (0.01 to 0.1%). The gene calls are TRBV9 and TRBJ2-7; D unclear. The length of the CDR3 is 14 residues. V shed 5 bases and J shed 3 bases, with 15 bases lying between them. CDR1 is SGDLS, CDR2 YYNGEE, per germline. The CDR3 bases are TGTGCCAGCAGTGATAGACCGTTTGACTACGAGCAGTACTTC. It encodes CASSDRPFDYEQYF.

The rearrangement uses TRBV6-8 and TRBJ2-3; 7 bases are shared with TRBD2. The germline V gene encodes CDR1 MNHGY and CDR2 SAAAGT. CDR3 length: 16 residues. The V segment lost 0 bases and the J segment 6 bases; nucleotides outside the gene matches: 9. The CDR3 protein is CASSYSALREWDTQYF. Written as DNA, the CDR3 is TGTGCCAGCAGTTACTCGGCTTTGCGGGAGTGGGATACGCAGTATTTT.

Judged by abundance, this clone is medium-sized (0.01 to 0.1%). V gene TRBV7-8 combines with J gene TRBJ1-1; the D is unclear. V lost 1 base and J 6 bases, leaving 9 bases between the germline ends. The germline V gene has CDR1 SGHVS and CDR2 FQNEAQ. The CDR3 has 13 residues. As DNA, the CDR3 is TGTGCCAGCAGCTTAGACCCGCAAGCTGAAGCTTTCTTT. Its protein is CASSLDPQAEAFF. Full variable domain (remainder filled in from reference TRBV7-8 and TRBJ1-1): GAGVSQSPRYKVAKRGQDVALRCDPISGHVSLFWYQQALGQGPEFLTYFQNEAQLDKSGLPSDRFFAERPEGSVSTLKIQRTQQEDSAVYLCASSLDPQAEAFFGQGTRLTVV.

V gene TRBV28 combines with J gene TRBJ1-2; D not certain. The V gene lost 6 bases and the J gene lost 2 bases, with 13 bases spanning the gap. Germline V CDR1 and CDR2: MDHEN, SYDVKM. The CDR3 consists of 14 residues. The CDR3, as DNA: TGTGCCAGCAGCCCCGCGTGGAGAAACTATGGCTACACCTTC. This sequence encodes CASSPAWRNYGYTF.

The count of this clone is one. The chain carries TRBV19 and TRBJ1-5; a weak D match, TRBD1 (6 bases). There are 15 residues in the CDR3. In germline, CDR1 is LNHDA, CDR2 SQIVND (reference sequence). The V end lost 6 bases, the J end lost 7 bases, and 19 bases lay between the germline ends. CDR3 nucleotide sequence: TGTGCCAGTAGGCTCAAAGGGGGGAGCGGCCAGCCCCAGCATTTT. Encoded protein: CASRLKGGSGQPQHF.

This clone is categorized as medium-sized (0.01 to 0.1%). The chain carries TRBV6-8 and TRBJ2-5; D might be TRBD2 (6 bases). Trimming took off 2 bases at V and 5 bases at J, with 15 bases between the two ends. Germline lookup yields CDR1 MNHGY and CDR2 SAAAGT. The CDR3 totals 15 residues. The CDR3 is CASSYAGTPGETQYF. The CDR3 region has the DNA TGTGCCAGCAGTTACGCGGGGACTCCCGGGGAGACCCAGTACTTC.

This clone has a handful of counts. The rearrangement uses TRBV9 and TRBJ2-3; D may be TRBD1 or TRBD2 (5 bases each). Germline V CDR1 and CDR2: SGDLS, YYNGEE. CDR3 length: 15 amino acids. Trimming took off 0 bases at V and 1 base at J, with 9 bases between the two ends. The CDR3 sequence is CASSVVGDGTDTQYF. In DNA, the CDR3 is TGTGCCAGCAGCGTAGTGGGGGACGGCACAGATACGCAGTATTTT. The full variable domain, its missing parts supplied by reference TRBV9 and TRBJ2-3, is DSGVTQTPKHLITATGQRVTLRCSPRSGDLSVYWYQQSLDQGLQFLIQYYNGEERAKGNILERFSAQQFPDLHSELNLSSLELGDSALYFCASSVVGDGTDTQYFGPGTRLTVL.